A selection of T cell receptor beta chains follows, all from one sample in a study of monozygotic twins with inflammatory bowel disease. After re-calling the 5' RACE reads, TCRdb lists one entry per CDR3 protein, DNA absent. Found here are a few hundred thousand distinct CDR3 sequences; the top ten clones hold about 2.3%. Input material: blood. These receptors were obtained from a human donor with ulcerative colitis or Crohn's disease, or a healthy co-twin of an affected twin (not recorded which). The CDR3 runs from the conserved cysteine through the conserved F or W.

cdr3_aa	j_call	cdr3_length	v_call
CASSLGAGTRNQPQHF	TRBJ1-5	16	TRBV7-9
CSARALRGQPQHF	TRBJ1-5	13	TRBV20-1
CASSQDLRKDHNNEQFF	TRBJ2-1	17	TRBV4-3
CSARPPQGGVFGHLPVTQYF	TRBJ2-3	20	TRBV20-1
CSARPGTMNTGELFF	TRBJ2-2	15	TRBV20-1
CASTQPPRTGFREGYTF	TRBJ1-2	17	TRBV7-9
CASSQGQPGGNTIYF	TRBJ1-3	15	TRBV6-1
CASGRLAGISYEQYF	TRBJ2-7	15	TRBV4-1
CASSLRRVDTQYF	TRBJ2-3	13	TRBV11-2
CASSFWGVNSGANVLTF	TRBJ2-6	17	TRBV27
CASSPSQATNEKLFF	TRBJ1-4	15	TRBV5-1
CSVESGLNLGGELFF	TRBJ2-2	15	TRBV29-1
CASSGQGTETQYF	TRBJ2-5	13	TRBV25-1
CASSLHRTGNNSPLHF	TRBJ1-6	16	TRBV5-1
CASKGSGTQYF	TRBJ2-5	11	TRBV21-1